The text below deals with one T cell receptor beta chain. What it binds is unknown. The data were obtained in a study of cytomegalovirus exposure and HLA in healthy donors. Whole-study results and caveats: HLA alleles showed associations with 15,000 to 20,000 TCR beta sequences in a later analysis, at a 0.05 false discovery rate. Most TCR beta V segments were productive about 90% or about 30% of the time in an earlier analysis. As a later analysis revealed, the rate of TCR association differed by HLA locus, with DRB1 most and HLA-C fewest.

This PCR relied on a set of 60 Vbeta primers and 13 Jbeta primers. As processed by the authors: Tens of millions of unique TCR beta chains, roughly 11 million of them shared, were counted by a later analysis. Sequenced by immunoSEQ multiplex PCR; TCRdb stores in-frame clones only, minus some. V, J and clone size reflect that table, while D and trimming were determined from the DNA. Of 190,000 or so clones listed, approximately 83% are singletons. CDR3 length: 17 residues. Germline V gene lookup returns CDR1 SGDLS and CDR2 YYNGEE. The V end lost 0 bases, the J end lost 0 bases, and 10 bases lay between the germline ends.

V is TRBV9 and J is TRBJ2-6, with D hard to call. The receptor's source is a woman between 50 and 59 years old in good health and CMV-seropositive. The sample taken for sequencing was PBMCs. The CDR3 here is CASSVAIGVSGANVLTF. In DNA form, the CDR3 reads TGTGCCAGCAGCGTAGCAATAGGAGTCTCTGGGGCCAACGTCCTGACTTTC.